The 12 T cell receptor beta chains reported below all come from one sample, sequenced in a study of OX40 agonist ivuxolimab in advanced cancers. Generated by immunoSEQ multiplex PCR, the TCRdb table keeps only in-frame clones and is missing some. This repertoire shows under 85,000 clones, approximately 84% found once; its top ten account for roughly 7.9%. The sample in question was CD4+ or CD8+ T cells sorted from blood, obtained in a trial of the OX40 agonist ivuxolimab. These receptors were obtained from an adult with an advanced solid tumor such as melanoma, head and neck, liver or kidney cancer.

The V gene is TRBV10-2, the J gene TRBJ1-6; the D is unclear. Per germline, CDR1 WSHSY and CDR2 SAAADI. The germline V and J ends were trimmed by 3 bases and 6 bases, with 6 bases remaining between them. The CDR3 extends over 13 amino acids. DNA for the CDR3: TGCGCCAGCAGTGATGGTGTTAATTCACCCCTCCACTTT. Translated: CASSDGVNSPLHF.

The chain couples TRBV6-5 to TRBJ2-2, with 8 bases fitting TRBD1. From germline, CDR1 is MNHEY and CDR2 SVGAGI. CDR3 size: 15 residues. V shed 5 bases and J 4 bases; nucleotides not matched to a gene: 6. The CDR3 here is CASSPRTGFTGELFF. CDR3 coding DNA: TGTGCCAGCAGTCCTCGGACAGGGTTCACCGGGGAGCTGTTTTTT.

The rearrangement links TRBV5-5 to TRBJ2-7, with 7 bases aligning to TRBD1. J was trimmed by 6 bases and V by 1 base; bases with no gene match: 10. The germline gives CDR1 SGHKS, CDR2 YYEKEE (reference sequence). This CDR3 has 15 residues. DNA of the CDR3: TGTGCCAGCAGCTTGCAGCCAGGGGGAGTAGGCGAGCAGTACTTC. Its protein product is CASSLQPGGVGEQYF.

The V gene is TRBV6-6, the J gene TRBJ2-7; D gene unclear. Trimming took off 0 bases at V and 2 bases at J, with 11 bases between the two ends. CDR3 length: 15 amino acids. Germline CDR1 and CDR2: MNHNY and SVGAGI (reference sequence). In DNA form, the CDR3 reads TGTGCCAGCAGTTACTCGTGGGAAATTGCCTACGAGCAGTACTTC. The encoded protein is CASSYSWEIAYEQYF.

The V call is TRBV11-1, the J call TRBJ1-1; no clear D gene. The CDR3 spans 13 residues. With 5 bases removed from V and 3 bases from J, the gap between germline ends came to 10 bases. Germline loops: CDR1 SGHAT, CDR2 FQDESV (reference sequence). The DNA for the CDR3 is TGTGCCAGCAGCGTAGAGAGGGACACTGAAGCTTTCTTT. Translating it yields CASSVERDTEAFF.

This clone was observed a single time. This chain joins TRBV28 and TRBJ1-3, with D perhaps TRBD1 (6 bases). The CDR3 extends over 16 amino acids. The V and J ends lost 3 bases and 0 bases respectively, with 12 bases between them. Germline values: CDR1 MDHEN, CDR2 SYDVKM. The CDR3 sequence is CASSLGDIYSGNTIYF. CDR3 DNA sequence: TGTGCCAGCAGTTTGGGGGACATTTACTCTGGAAACACCATATATTTT.

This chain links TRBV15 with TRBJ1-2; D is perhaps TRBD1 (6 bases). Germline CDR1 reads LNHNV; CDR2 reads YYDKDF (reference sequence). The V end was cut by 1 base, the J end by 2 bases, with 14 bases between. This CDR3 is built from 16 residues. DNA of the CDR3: TGTGCCACCAGCAGAGTGGGTAAGGACAGCAACTATGGCTACACCTTC. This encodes CATSRVGKDSNYGYTF. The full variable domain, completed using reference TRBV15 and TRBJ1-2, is DAMVIQNPRYQVTQFGKPVTLSCSQTLNHNVMYWYQQKSSQAPKLLFHYYDKDFNNEADTPDNFQSRRPNTSFCFLDIRSPGLGDTAMYLCATSRVGKDSNYGYTFGSGTRLTVV.

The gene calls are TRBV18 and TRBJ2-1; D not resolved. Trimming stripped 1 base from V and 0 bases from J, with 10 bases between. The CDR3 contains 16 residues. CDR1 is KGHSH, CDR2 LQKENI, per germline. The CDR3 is CASSPQGRTSYNEQFF. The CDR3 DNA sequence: TGTGCCAGCTCACCACAGGGCAGAACCTCCTACAATGAGCAGTTCTTC. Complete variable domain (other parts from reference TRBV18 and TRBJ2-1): NAGVMQNPRHLVRRRGQEARLRCSPMKGHSHVYWYRQLPEEGLKFMVYLQKENIIDESGMPKERFSAEFPKEGPSILRIQQVVRGDSAAYFCASSPQGRTSYNEQFFGPGTRLTVL.

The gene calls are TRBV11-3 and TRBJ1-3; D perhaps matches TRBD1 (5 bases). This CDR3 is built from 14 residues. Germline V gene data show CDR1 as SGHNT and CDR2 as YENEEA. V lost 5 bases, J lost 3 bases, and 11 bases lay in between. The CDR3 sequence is CASSPSGSGNTIYF. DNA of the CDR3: TGTGCCAGCAGCCCTTCAGGGAGTGGAAACACCATATATTTT.

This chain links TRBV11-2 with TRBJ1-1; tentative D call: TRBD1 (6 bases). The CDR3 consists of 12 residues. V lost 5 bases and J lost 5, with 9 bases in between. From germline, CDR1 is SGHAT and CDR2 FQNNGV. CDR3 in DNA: TGTGCCAGCAGCCCCCAGGGGACTGAAGCTTTCTTT. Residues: CASSPQGTEAFF.

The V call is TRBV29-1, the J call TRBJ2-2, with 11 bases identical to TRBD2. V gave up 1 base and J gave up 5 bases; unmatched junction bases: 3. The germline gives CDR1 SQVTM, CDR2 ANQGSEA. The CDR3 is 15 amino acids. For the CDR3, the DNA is TGCAGCGTTGAAGGCCTAGCGGGAGGAACCGGGGAGCTGTTTTTT. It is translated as CSVEGLAGGTGELFF.

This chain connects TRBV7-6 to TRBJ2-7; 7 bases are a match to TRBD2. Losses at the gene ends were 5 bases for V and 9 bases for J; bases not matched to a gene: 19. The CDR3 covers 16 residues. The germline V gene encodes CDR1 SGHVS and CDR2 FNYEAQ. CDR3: CASSLGLGGAREVQYF. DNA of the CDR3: TGTGCCAGCAGCCTCGGACTAGGTGGGGCGCGGGAAGTGCAGTACTTC.